Shown below are 5 T cell receptor beta chains from a single sample sequenced in a study of metastatic and nonmetastatic thyroid tumors. TCRdb re-called the PCR reads with MiXCR. The sample records about 92,000 clones, just under 15% being singletons. Patients underwent thyroid surgery, and none had received any treatment before it. Sequenced input: blood. The source is a female donor with papillary thyroid cancer or a benign thyroid nodule (not recorded which). Some clones in this sample may be carry-over from other donors' samples.

Note on this clone: This may be a read error, as it is one base from a much larger clone. This rearrangement joins TRBV20-1 to TRBJ2-1; 8 nucleotides line up with TRBD2. Germline V CDR1 and CDR2: DFQATT, SNEGSKA (reference sequence). Trimming removed 0 bases from V and 0 bases from J; junction bases left unmatched: 16. The CDR3 is made up of 20 amino acids. CDR3 region: CSARDPPGAGVTSSYNEQFF. The CDR3 bases are TGCAGTGCTAGAGATCCCCCAGGAGCGGGGGTCACGAGCTCCTACAATGAGCAGTTCTTC.

The V and J genes are TRBV12-3 or TRBV12-4 and TRBJ2-3; either TRBD1 or TRBD2 may fit D (5 bases each). This CDR3 has 17 residues. V was clipped by 4 bases and J by 2 bases, with 19 bases between them. The CDR3 DNA follows: TGTGCCAGCAGTTCGGGGCAGCACAGCTTCTCCACAGATACGCAGTATTTT. Translation: CASSSGQHSFSTDTQYF.

This clone was counted at least ten times. The CDR3 bases are TGCAGTGCTAGACCGACAGGGACGTTGGGGAAGGACACTGAAGCTTTCTTT. It encodes CSARPTGTLGKDTEAFF. The chain carries TRBV20-1 and TRBJ1-1; 7 positions agree with TRBD1. This CDR3 is built from 17 residues. J lost 3 bases, V lost 2 bases, and 15 bases had no gene match. Per germline, CDR1 DFQATT and CDR2 SNEGSKA (reference sequence).

The chain recombines TRBV5-1 with TRBJ2-1, with D possibly matching TRBD1 (6 bases). The CDR3 loop spans 13 amino acids. Trimming cost V 6 bases and J 7 bases, with 14 bases left between them. Germline V gene data show CDR1 as SGHRS and CDR2 as YFSETQ. The CDR3 DNA is TGCGCCAGCAACACCGGGACATGGAATGAGCAGTTCTTC. The encoded protein is CASNTGTWNEQFF.

This clone was observed a few times. The chain links TRBV5-4 to TRBJ1-6; 9 positions agree with TRBD1. CDR1 and CDR2 (germline): SGHNT, YYREEE (reference sequence). J gave up 7 bases and V 4 bases, and 3 bases lay outside the gene matches. This CDR3 has 14 residues. CDR3 sequence: CASSRDRDNSPLHF. In DNA, the CDR3 is TGTGCCAGCAGCCGGGACAGGGACAATTCACCCCTCCACTTT.